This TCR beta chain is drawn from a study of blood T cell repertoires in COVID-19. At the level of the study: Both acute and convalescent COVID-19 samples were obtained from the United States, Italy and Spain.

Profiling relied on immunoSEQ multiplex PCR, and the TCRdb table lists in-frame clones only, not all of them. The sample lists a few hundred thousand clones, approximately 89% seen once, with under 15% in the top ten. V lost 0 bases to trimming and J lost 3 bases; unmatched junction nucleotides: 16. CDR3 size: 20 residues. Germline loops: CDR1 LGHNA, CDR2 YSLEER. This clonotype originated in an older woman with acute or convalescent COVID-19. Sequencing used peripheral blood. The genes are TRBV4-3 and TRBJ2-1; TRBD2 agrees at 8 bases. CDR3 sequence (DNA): TGCGCCAGCAGCCAAGATCCCTCGGGAGGGCCTAAGTTACACTACAATGAGCAGTTCTTC. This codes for CASSQDPSGGPKLHYNEQFF.